The present T cell receptor beta chain was sequenced within a study of early T cells in non-severe SARS-CoV-2 infection. About the research overall: Sequenced bulk RNA came from whole blood that was unsorted, and chains were unpaired. Study observations and caveats: Matching results from VDJdb favored anti-spike CD8 responses, leaving private and CD4 specificities undetected.

MiXCR, run by TCRdb on the 5' RACE reads, gives a single entry per CDR3 protein. The sample has roughly 26,000 distinct CDR3 sequences, roughly 4% seen once. This clonotype was picked up many times. Its target is unknown. The source is an adult who was a healthcare worker with PCR-confirmed SARS-CoV-2 infection or an uninfected control (not recorded which). Material for sequencing was whole blood.

Here the CDR3 DNA reads TGCAGCGTTGCCCAAGTAGTTGGCGGGAGCTACGAGCAGTACTTC. Its translation is CSVAQVVGGSYEQYF. This sequence joins TRBV29-1 and TRBJ2-7; 7 nucleotides line up with TRBD2. CDR1 and CDR2 (germline): SQVTM, ANQGSEA. Trimming cost V 4 bases and J 3 bases; bases outside gene matches: 12. This CDR3 region has 15 residues.